This T cell receptor (beta chain) emerged from a study of shared clonotypes between healthy human individuals. The wider study: Per donor, CD8 memory used one plate, CD8 naive used two, CD4 memory used three and CD4 naive used three.

Data came from immunoSEQ multiplex PCR; TCRdb stores just in-frame clones and leaves some out. This sample has 1,400,000 or so clones; approximately 98.5% occur once, and the top ten carry 0.36%. The CDR3 contains 15 residues. CDR1 and CDR2 from the germline V gene are SGDLS and YYNGEE. Trimming left V 2 bases short and J 5 bases short, with 17 bases between. Points from the study as a whole: An effect of sequencing depth on clonotype sharing among donors was expected. Naive subsets, compared against memory subsets, generally had larger estimated richness values. Some clonotypes were shared by all four sorted-subset donors, while others were not shared. The non-shared ones had lower generation probabilities than the shared ones.

This clone appeared once. Its antigen is undetermined. Input material: naive CD4+ T cells sorted from blood. Subset meaning: CD45RA+ positively selected. The rearrangement joins TRBV9 to TRBJ2-7; maybe TRBD1 (6 bases). The sequence was obtained from a man aged 25 to 40 in good health. The CDR3 nucleotides are TGTGCCAGCAGCGTCGACCCCCGGGACAACGACGAGCAGTACTTC. Its protein product is CASSVDPRDNDEQYF.